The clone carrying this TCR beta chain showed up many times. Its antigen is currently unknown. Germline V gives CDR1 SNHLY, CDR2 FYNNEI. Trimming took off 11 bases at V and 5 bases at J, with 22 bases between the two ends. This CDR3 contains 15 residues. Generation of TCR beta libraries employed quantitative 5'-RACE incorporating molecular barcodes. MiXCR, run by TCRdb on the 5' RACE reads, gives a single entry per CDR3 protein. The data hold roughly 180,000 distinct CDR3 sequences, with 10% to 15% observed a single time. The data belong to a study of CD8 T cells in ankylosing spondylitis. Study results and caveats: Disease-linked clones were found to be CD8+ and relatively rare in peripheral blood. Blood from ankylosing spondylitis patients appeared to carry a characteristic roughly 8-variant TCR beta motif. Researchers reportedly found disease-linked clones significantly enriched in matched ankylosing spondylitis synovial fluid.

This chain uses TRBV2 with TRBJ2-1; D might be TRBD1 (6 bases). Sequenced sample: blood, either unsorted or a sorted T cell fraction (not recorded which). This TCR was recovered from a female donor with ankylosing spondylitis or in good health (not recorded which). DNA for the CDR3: TGTGCCGCACCTGAACAGGGCGGGCACGACAATGAGCAGTTCTTC. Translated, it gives CAAPEQGGHDNEQFF.